This T cell receptor beta chain was retrieved from a study of regulatory T cells in long-lasting Graves disease. Libraries of TCR beta came from iRepertoire HTBI primers plus Arm-PCR of CDR3 regions. Via MiXCR, TCRdb re-called the multiplex PCR reads, giving one row per CDR3 protein. The sample carries 430,000 or so distinct CDR3 sequences, around a fifth recorded once. Concerning this clonotype itself: What it recognizes is unknown.

Whole-study findings and limits: TRBV28 was favored in persistent disease, as were TRBJ1-2 and TRBJ2-5. Possibly, too few samples lowered accuracy. Persistent cases of Graves' showed reduced TCR diversity relative to newly diagnosed patients.

The time point denotes: persistent/refractory GD, antithyroid drugs over 5 years with positive TRAb. PBMCs provided the RNA from which the TCR library was made. Xi'an, China, was home to the endocrinology department that provided patients. Between the trimmed V and J ends, which lost 2 bases and 7 bases, there was a span of 8 bases. The CDR3 has 12 residues. The sequences come from peripheral blood mononuclear cells (PBMCs), collected when the disease was refractory, from a patient treated with antithyroid drugs. V usage is TRBV12-3 or TRBV12-4 and J usage is TRBJ1-2, with a tentative D call TRBD1 (6 bases). This TCR derives from a female donor with Graves disease. The CDR3 bases are TGTGCCAGCAGTTTACCGGGGGCTGGCTACACCTTC. This codes for CASSLPGAGYTF.